The clone carrying this T cell receptor (beta chain) occurred many times. Antigen unknown. The data originate from a study of T-cell reconstitution after alpha-beta-depleted transplantation in children. The CDR3 has 18 residues. Trimming pared 3 bases from V and 2 bases from J, leaving 19 bases between. Per germline, CDR1 SGHAT and CDR2 FQDESV (reference sequence). Study outcomes and limitations: Reportedly, only several hundred clones from non-depleted graft cells drove alpha-beta T-cell counts at about two months. Fresh T-cell production supplied most of the T-cell counts and diversity seen one year after transplant.

It was with unique molecular identifiers that the TCRbeta library was prepared. TCRdb re-derived calls from the PCR reads in MiXCR, one entry per CDR3 protein. Of some 450,000 distinct CDR3 sequences in the sample, about 40% were seen once. This TCR was sampled from a girl aged 2-10 years with aplastic anemia, due to receive a stem cell transplant. The specimen was PBMCs, collected before TCRalphabeta/CD19-depleted stem cell transplant. The chain uses TRBV11-1 and TRBJ1-4, with TRBD1 as a possible D gene (6 bases). The CDR3 region is CASSLRGGAMATNEKLFF. The CDR3 DNA is TGTGCCAGCAGCTTGAGGGGGGGCGCAATGGCGACTAATGAAAAACTGTTTTTT.